This T cell receptor beta chain was observed in a study of blood T cell repertoires in COVID-19. Study information: Samples of COVID-19 (acute and convalescent) were obtained from the United States, Italy and Spain. From T cells, B-cell-depleted T cells, or PBMCs came the material, which was cDNA or gDNA.

V shed 1 base and J shed 4 bases, with 5 bases lying between them. Germline V lookup: CDR1 SGHTA, CDR2 FQGNSA. The CDR3 is made up of 13 amino acids. This clone was seen a single time. Method: immunoSEQ multiplex PCR; TCRdb's copy keeps in-frame clones and lacks some. The sample yields some 200,000 clones, 88% seen once. The source of this sequence is a man aged 35-49 years with active or convalescent COVID-19. The sample comprised peripheral blood. V gene TRBV7-2 combines with J gene TRBJ1-5; no firm D call. The DNA of the CDR3 is TGTGCCAGCAGCTTAGTCAGGAATCAGCCCCAGCATTTT. As protein: CASSLVRNQPQHF.